This TCR beta chain stems from a study of blood T cell repertoires in COVID-19. Study as a whole: Acute and convalescent COVID-19 specimens originated in the United States, Italy and Spain. PBMCs, B-cell-depleted T cells, or T cells were the source of the cDNA or gDNA that made up the material.

In the original analysis: By means of reference gene primer amplification, nucleated cell counts were estimated. TCRdb keeps only in-frame clones here, not all; method: immunoSEQ multiplex PCR. Clone size and V and J calls were adopted from that table, with D and trimming inferred from the DNA. This sample has about 85,000 clones; roughly 84% occur once, and the top ten carry 11%. This CDR3 has 15 residues. CDR1 MNHEY and CDR2 SVGAGI come from the germline V gene. Germline trimming cut 6 bases from V and 4 bases from J; bases unmatched to any gene: 10. The chain combines TRBV6-5 with TRBJ1-1; 8 bases match TRBD1. The sequence was obtained from a man between 65 and 85 years old with acute or convalescent COVID-19. The sample comprised peripheral blood. CDR3 coding DNA: TGTGCCAGCAGGCTTAGTGGACAGGGAGGCACTGAAGCTTTCTTT. Translating it yields CASRLSGQGGTEAFF.